This T cell receptor beta chain was found in a study of CD8+ T cells in alopecia areata. Findings and limits, study-wide: Clonality was higher in lesional than normal scalp, especially in alopecia totalis/universalis. Sequencing of scalp tissue also captures the resident alphabeta T cells of normal skin. Mouse data revealed clearer TCR sharing than patient data did, a gap possibly tied to HLA.

The sequencing template was cDNA reverse transcribed from extracted RNA. Assay used: immunoSEQ multiplex PCR; TCRdb lists only in-frame clones, some missing. The sample includes more than 95,000 clones, roughly 66% of them seen just once. This clone was seen just once. What it recognizes is unknown. Germline V CDR1 and CDR2: SGHRS, YFSETQ. The V and J ends lost 0 bases and 6 bases respectively, with 18 bases between them. The CDR3 totals 16 residues. Sequencing used CD4+ T cells sorted from blood. The gene calls are TRBV5-1 and TRBJ1-2; D might be TRBD1 (5 bases). The sequence derives from a human donor in good health. The DNA for the CDR3 is TGCGCCAGCAGCTTGGCCGTGACGGCGGGGGGTCATGGCTACACCTTC. It translates to CASSLAVTAGGHGYTF.